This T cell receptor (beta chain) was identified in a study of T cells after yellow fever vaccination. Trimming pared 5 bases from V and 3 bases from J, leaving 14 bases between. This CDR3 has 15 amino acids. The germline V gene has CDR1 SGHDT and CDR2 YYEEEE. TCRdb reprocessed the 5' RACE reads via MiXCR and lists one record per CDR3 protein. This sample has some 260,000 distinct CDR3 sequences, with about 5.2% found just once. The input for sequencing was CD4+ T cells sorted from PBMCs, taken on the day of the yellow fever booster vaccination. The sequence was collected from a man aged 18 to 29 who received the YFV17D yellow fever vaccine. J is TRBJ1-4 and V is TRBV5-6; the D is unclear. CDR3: CASRPVGGANEKLFF. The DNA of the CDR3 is TGTGCCAGCAGGCCCGTCGGTGGAGCTAATGAAAAACTGTTTTTT.